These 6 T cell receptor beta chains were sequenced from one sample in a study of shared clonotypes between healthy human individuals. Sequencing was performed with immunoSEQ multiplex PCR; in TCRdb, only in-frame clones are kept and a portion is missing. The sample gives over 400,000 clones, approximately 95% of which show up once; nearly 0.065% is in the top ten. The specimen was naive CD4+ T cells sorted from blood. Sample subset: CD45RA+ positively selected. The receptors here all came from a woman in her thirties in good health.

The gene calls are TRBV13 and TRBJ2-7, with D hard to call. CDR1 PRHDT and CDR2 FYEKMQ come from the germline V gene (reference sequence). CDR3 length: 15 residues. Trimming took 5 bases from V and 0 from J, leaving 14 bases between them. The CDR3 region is CASSRTRIPSYEQYF. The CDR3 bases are TGTGCCAGCAGCCGAACCCGGATACCCTCCTACGAGCAGTACTTC.

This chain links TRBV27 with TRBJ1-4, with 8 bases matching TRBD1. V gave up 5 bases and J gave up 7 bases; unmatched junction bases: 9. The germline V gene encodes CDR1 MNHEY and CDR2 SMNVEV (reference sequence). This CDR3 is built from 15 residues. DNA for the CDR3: TGTGCCAGCAGTGAGCCAGGGGGCTTAGTTGAAAAACTGTTTTTT. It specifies CASSEPGGLVEKLFF.

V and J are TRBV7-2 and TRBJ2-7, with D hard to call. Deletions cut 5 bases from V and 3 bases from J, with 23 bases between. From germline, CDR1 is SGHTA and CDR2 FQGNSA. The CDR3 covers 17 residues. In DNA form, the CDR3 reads TGTGCCAGCAGCCGAGCTACAGCGTCCCTTTTGGGCTACGAGCAGTACTTC. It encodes CASSRATASLLGYEQYF.

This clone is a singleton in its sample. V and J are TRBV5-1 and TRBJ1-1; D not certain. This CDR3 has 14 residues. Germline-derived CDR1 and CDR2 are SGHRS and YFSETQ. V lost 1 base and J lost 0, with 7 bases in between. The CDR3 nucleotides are TGCGCCAGCAGCTTGAGGCAGATGAACACTGAAGCTTTCTTT. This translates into CASSLRQMNTEAFF.

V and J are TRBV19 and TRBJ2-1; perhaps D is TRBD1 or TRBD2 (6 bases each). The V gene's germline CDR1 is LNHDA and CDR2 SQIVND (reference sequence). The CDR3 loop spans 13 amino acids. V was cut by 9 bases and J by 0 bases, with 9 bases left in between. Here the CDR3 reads CASGGSSYNEQFF. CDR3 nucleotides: TGTGCCAGCGGGGGCAGCTCCTACAATGAGCAGTTCTTC.

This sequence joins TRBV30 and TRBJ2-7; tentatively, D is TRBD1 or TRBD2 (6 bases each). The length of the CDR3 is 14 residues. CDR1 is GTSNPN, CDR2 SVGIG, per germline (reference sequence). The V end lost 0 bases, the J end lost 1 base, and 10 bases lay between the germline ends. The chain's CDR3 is CAWSVRGGSYEQYF. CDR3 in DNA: TGTGCCTGGAGTGTACGAGGGGGGTCCTACGAGCAGTACTTC.